This TCR beta chain appears in the sequencing data of a study of response to subunit inactivated influenza vaccine. This CDR3 is built from 13 residues. Unmatched junction bases numbered 2, after V lost 3 bases and J lost 6 bases. TCRdb re-derived calls from the RT-PCR reads in MiXCR, one entry per CDR3 protein. This sample yields around 570,000 distinct CDR3 sequences, of which over 9% are seen a single time; around 10% belongs to the top ten. A further study also used this sample, focusing on T cells expressing NK-cell markers. That source notes: The cDNA for TCR beta came from 5'RACE template switching with UMIs. Seven sequenced donors out of eight were HCMV-seropositive, one seronegative. Top CD8+ clonotypes included the dominant CD3+CD56+NKG2C+ clonotypes in 6 or 7 donors.

The sequence was collected from a man aged 50 to 60 who received an inactivated influenza vaccine. The sequencing used PBMCs from blood, collected on the day of vaccination. The V and J genes are TRBV12-3 or TRBV12-4 and TRBJ2-1; 7 bases map to TRBD2. The DNA of the CDR3 is TGTGCCAGCAGTTTTGCGGGAGTCAATGAGCAGTTCTTC. Protein sequence: CASSFAGVNEQFF.